A single sample is the source of the 21 T cell receptor beta chains below, sequenced in a study of glioma-infiltrating T cells (TCRdb year 2016). Sequenced using an Illumina MiSeq. The iRepertoire nested amplicon-rescue multiplex PCR (arm-PCR) platform was used to amplify TCR alpha and beta CDR3 regions from RNA. In TCRdb, the public reads were trimmed at Q25 with fastp and aligned with MiXCR, with productive beta chains retained. A single entry per CDR3 protein holds the most common genes and DNA from its merged rows. A total of some 110,000 distinct CDR3 sequences appear in this sample, 23% of them only once. Approximately 16% of the sample is taken by the ten largest. Specimen: glioma tissue, nonneoplastic brain tissue, or PBMCs (not recorded which). The receptors here all came from a human donor with low-grade glioma or glioblastoma, undergoing nonglioma brain surgery, or in good health (not recorded which).

This clonotype came up many times. The chain uses TRBV29-1 and TRBJ1-2; D is ambiguous. With 5 bases removed from V and 6 bases from J, the gap between germline ends came to 10 bases. From germline, CDR1 is SQVTM and CDR2 ANQGSEA. This CDR3 region has 11 residues. In nucleotides, the CDR3 is TGCAGCGTTCAGTCGACCGATGGCTACACCTTC. Translated, it gives CSVQSTDGYTF.

This clonotype was picked up many times. The rearrangement joins TRBV28 to TRBJ2-1; 11 bases match TRBD2. Germline V gene data show CDR1 as MDHEN and CDR2 as SYDVKM. V shed 4 bases and J 4 bases; nucleotides not matched to a gene: 6. The CDR3 spans 16 residues. The CDR3 reads CASSWTGTSGYNEQFF. The CDR3, as DNA: TGTGCCAGCAGTTGGACCGGGACTAGCGGATACAATGAGCAGTTCTTC.

Regarding this clonotype: This likely comes from a read error, as the CDR3 has no conserved phenylalanine or tryptophan at its end. The chain has TRBV19 and TRBJ1-5; D gene uncertain. Trimming took off 3 bases at V and 0 bases at J, with 9 bases between the two ends. Looked up from germline, CDR1 is LNHDA and CDR2 is SQIVND (reference sequence). This CDR3 is built from 15 residues. CDR3 protein: CASSIWQNSNQPQHS. CDR3 sequence (DNA): TGTGCCAGTAGTATTTGGCAGAATAGCAATCAGCCCCAGCATTCT.

The chain uses TRBV12-3 or TRBV12-4 and TRBJ2-2; no firm D call. The CDR3 sequence is 15 residues long. V was cut by 7 bases and J by 4 bases, with 16 bases left in between. CDR3 protein: CASTTGRDGTGELFF. The CDR3 DNA is TGTGCCAGCACCACTGGGCGAGATGGCACCGGGGAGCTGTTTTTT.

This clonotype was counted only a few times. The chain is built from TRBV18 and TRBJ1-6; maybe TRBD1 (6 bases). The ends were cut back, 1 base at V and 8 bases at J, with 18 bases in the middle. The CDR3 is 17 amino acids. Germline V CDR1 and CDR2: KGHSH, LQKENI. The CDR3 sequence is CASSPRRDNRVYSPLHF. CDR3 bases: TGTGCCAGCTCACCACGCCGGGACAACCGAGTTTATTCACCCCTCCACTTT.

This clonotype was observed many times. V and J are TRBV19 and TRBJ2-5; D ambiguous. CDR1 and CDR2 from the germline V gene are LNHDA and SQIVND (reference sequence). Trimming took off 8 bases at V and 4 bases at J, with 11 bases between the two ends. The CDR3 covers 12 residues. CDR3 in DNA: TGTGCCAGTTCCGTGGTCGGAGAGACCCAGTACTTC. Residues: CASSVVGETQYF.

The J gene is TRBJ2-3, the V gene TRBV7-9, with D unclear. The V and J ends lost 5 bases and 1 base respectively, with 13 bases between them. The CDR3 has 15 amino acids. Per the germline V gene, CDR1 is SEHNR and CDR2 is FQNEAQ (reference sequence). This CDR3 is CASSQIRMGTDTQYF. CDR3 coding DNA: TGTGCCAGCAGCCAGATTAGGATGGGCACAGATACGCAGTATTTT.

The sample holds many counts of this clonotype. The V gene is TRBV28, the J gene TRBJ1-5, with D hard to call. From germline, CDR1 is MDHEN and CDR2 SYDVKM. Deletions cut 3 bases from V and 6 bases from J, with 3 bases between. This CDR3 has 11 amino acids. CDR3 in DNA: TGTGCCAGCAGTTTGGGTCAGCCCCAGCATTTT. This gives the protein CASSLGQPQHF.

This clonotype was recorded at least ten times. The rearrangement joins TRBV19 to TRBJ2-7, with a possible D match to TRBD1 (5 bases). There are 13 residues in the CDR3. The V and J ends lost 7 bases and 3 bases respectively, with 13 bases between them. Germline assignment: CDR1 LNHDA and CDR2 SQIVND (reference sequence). CDR3 region: CASNPGRDYEQYF. In nucleotides, the CDR3 is TGTGCCAGTAACCCTGGCAGGGACTACGAGCAGTACTTC.

Many counts were recorded for this clonotype. V is TRBV28 and J is TRBJ2-5, with D possibly matching TRBD1 (5 bases). This CDR3 spans 14 amino acids. The germline V gene encodes CDR1 MDHEN and CDR2 SYDVKM. V was pared by 6 bases and J by 3 bases, with 14 bases between. Written as DNA, the CDR3 is TGTGCCAGCAGCACAGCAGGGTTCAAAGAGACCCAGTACTTC. Its protein product is CASSTAGFKETQYF.

This clonotype was detected ten times or more. The chain has TRBV3-1 and TRBJ1-3; D might be TRBD1 (5 bases). Germline V gene data show CDR1 as LGHDT and CDR2 as YNNKEL (reference sequence). V was cut by 4 bases and J by 4 bases, with 20 bases left in between. This CDR3 contains 17 residues. CDR3 loop: CASSLSLAQGYGNTIYF. CDR3 in DNA: TGTGCCAGCAGCCTGTCTTTGGCGCAGGGATACGGAAACACCATATATTTT.

The sample holds a few counts of this clonotype. This chain joins TRBV5-1 and TRBJ2-2; tentative D call: TRBD1 (6 bases). The CDR3 spans 16 residues. Trimming pared 3 bases from V and 2 bases from J, leaving 14 bases between. The V gene's germline CDR1 is SGHRS and CDR2 YFSETQ. DNA of the CDR3: TGCGCCAGCAGCTGGGCAGGGGACCCTAACACCGGGGAGCTGTTTTTT. Amino acid sequence: CASSWAGDPNTGELFF.

There are a few counts of this clonotype. The chain links TRBV9 to TRBJ2-7, with D unclear. The germline V gene has CDR1 SGDLS and CDR2 YYNGEE. V gave up 0 bases and J gave up 1 base, with 11 bases separating them. CDR3 length equals 15 residues. CDR3 DNA sequence: TGTGCCAGCAGCGTAGGGGCAGCCCCTTCCTACGAGCAGTACTTC. This translates into CASSVGAAPSYEQYF.

In this sample, this clonotype turned up many times. This sequence joins TRBV15 and TRBJ2-7; unclear D gene. Germline CDR1 is LNHNV and CDR2 is YYDKDF (reference sequence). The CDR3 covers 16 residues. V was pared by 1 base and J by 2 bases, with 15 bases between. CDR3 sequence: CATSRARDPWAYEQYF. The CDR3 DNA is TGTGCCACCAGCAGAGCAAGGGATCCTTGGGCCTACGAGCAGTACTTC.

This clonotype was picked up a small number of times. V is TRBV29-1 and J is TRBJ2-1; D remains unclear. The length of the CDR3 is 13 residues. The V gene's germline CDR1 is SQVTM and CDR2 ANQGSEA. V lost 4 bases and J 7 bases, leaving 14 bases between the germline ends. The CDR3 DNA reads as TGCAGCGTTGGCCATTCGAGTGGTAATGAGCAGTTCTTC. This sequence encodes CSVGHSSGNEQFF.

This clonotype was observed at least ten times. The V call is TRBV7-9, the J call TRBJ2-5; no reliable D call. The CDR3 consists of 11 residues. The germline V and J ends were trimmed by 6 bases and 2 bases, with 4 bases remaining between them. Germline V gene sequence: CDR1 SEHNR, CDR2 FQNEAQ (reference sequence). The DNA for the CDR3 is TGTGCCAGCAGAGTGCAAGAGACCCAGTACTTC. Translation gives CASRVQETQYF.

This clonotype showed up just a few times. A much larger clone sits a single nucleotide away, making a read error possible. The chain recombines TRBV20-1 with TRBJ1-1; D gene uncertain. V gave up 6 bases and J gave up 4 bases, with 15 bases separating them. Germline V gives CDR1 DFQATT, CDR2 SNEGSKA (reference sequence). The CDR3 runs 13 residues. DNA of the CDR3: TGCAGTGCCTCGGGCGGCATGAGCACTGAAGCTTTCTTT. This sequence encodes CSASGGMSTEAFF.

The table lists this clonotype with many counts. The chain joins TRBV27 to TRBJ2-2; D assignment may be TRBD1 or TRBD2 (5 bases each). Looked up from germline, CDR1 is MNHEY and CDR2 is SMNVEV (reference sequence). The CDR3 has 15 residues. Trimming took off 8 bases at V and 6 bases at J, with 19 bases between the two ends. CDR3 region: CASGKYEGPPGELFF. Written as DNA, the CDR3 is TGTGCCAGCGGAAAATATGAGGGACCTCCCGGGGAGCTGTTTTTT.

This clonotype has a count of ten or more. The CDR3 reads CASSPIGQGNTGELFF. Here the CDR3 DNA reads TGTGCCAGCAGCCCGATTGGACAGGGCAACACCGGGGAGCTGTTTTTT. V gene TRBV27 combines with J gene TRBJ2-2; 8 bases line up with TRBD1. Germline CDR1 is MNHEY and CDR2 is SMNVEV (reference sequence). The junction had 8 bases not matched to a gene; V was cut back by 6 bases and J by 2 bases. The CDR3 is made up of 16 amino acids.

This clonotype came up many times. V and J are TRBV4-1 and TRBJ1-4; D is possibly TRBD1 (5 bases). V gave up 2 bases and J gave up 8 bases, with 21 bases separating them. The germline gives CDR1 MGHRA, CDR2 YSYEKL. The CDR3 has 17 amino acids. CDR3 protein: CASSQQPLVGAGEKLFF. The CDR3 region has the DNA TGCGCCAGCAGCCAACAACCCTTGGTAGGGGCCGGCGAAAAACTGTTTTTT.

This sequence joins TRBV3-1 and TRBJ2-7; TRBD1 aligns across 7 bases. CDR1 LGHDT and CDR2 YNNKEL come from the germline V gene (reference sequence). Germline trimming cut 3 bases from V and 4 bases from J; bases unmatched to any gene: 3. This CDR3 has 13 residues. The CDR3 DNA sequence: TGTGCCAGCAGCCACCTACAGGGGTACGAGCAGTACTTC. Its translation is CASSHLQGYEQYF.